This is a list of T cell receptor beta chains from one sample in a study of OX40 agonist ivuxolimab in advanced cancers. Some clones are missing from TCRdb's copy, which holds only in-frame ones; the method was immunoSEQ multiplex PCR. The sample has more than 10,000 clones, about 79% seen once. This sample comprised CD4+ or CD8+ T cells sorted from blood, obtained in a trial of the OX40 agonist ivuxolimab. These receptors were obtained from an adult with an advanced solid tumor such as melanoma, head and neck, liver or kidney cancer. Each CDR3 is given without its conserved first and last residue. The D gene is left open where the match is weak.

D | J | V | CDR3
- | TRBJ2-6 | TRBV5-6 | ASSYEDSGANVLT
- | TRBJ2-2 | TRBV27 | ASSFQGSDGELF
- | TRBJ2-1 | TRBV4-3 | ASSPRGSYNEQF
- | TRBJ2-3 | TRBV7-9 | ASSLAPGADTQY
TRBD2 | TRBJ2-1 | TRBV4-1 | ASSQLPGLAGNNEQF
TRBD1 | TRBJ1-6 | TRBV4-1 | ASRQEWQGGSPLH
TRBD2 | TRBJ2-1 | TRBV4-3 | ASSQRDSGRASEQF
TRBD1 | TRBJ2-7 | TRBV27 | ASSSRQGWSYEQY
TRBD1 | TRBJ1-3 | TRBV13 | ASSSLIQGDGNTIY
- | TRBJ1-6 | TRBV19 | ASSGGDNSPLH
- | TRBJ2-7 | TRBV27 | ASSLSDPGEQY
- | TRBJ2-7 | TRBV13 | ASSPTGTESYEQY
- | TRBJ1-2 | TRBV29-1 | SVEDQQNYGYT
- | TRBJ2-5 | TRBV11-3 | ASSERGTGLETQY
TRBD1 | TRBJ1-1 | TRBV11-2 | ASSLGPTGGAF
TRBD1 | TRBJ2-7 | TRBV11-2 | ASSLDRVCGQY
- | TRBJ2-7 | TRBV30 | AYGESSYEQY
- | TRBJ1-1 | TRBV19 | ASSIYTSLEITEAF
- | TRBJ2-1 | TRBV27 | ASSPRDEQF
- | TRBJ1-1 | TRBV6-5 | ASSYRQGLNTEAF
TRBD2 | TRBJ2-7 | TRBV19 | ASSVTSGSLYEQY
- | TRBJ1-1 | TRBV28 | ASTLQVNTEAF
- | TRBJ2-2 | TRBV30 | AWSVLRTGELF
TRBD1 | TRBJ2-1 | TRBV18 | ASSPIGRDSSYNEQF
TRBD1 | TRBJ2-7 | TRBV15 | ATSNNRGSSGEQY
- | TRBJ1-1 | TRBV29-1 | SVDGAPGTEAF
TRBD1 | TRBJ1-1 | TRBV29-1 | SVAPGQGMNTEAF
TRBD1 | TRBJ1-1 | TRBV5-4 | ASSLSETRTGDIDTEAF
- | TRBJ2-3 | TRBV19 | ASSIPGDTQY
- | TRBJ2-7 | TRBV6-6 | ASSPSSYEQY
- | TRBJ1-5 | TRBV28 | ASVGGGTYSNQPQH
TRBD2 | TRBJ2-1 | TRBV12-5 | ASGLGVAGGPLGEQF
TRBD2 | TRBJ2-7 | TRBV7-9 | ASSSLVGTSPIYEQY
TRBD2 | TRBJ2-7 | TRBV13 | ASSALLADNSYEQY
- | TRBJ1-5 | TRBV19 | ASSIWGLGENQPQH
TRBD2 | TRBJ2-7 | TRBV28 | ASSLMTSVYTYEQY
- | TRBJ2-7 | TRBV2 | AGTERSSYEQY
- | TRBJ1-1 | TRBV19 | ASSMMGGNTEAF
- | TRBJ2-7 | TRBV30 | AWSIDGTYEQY
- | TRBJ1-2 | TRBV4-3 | ASSQVSGFTSGAYGYT
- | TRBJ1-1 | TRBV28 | ATKVDNTEAF
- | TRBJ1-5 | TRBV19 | ASSIRGASNQPQH
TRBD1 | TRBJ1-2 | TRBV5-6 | ASSWDRANYGYT
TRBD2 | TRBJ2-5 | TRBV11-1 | ASSFSAGEQETQY
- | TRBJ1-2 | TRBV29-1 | SALLRDNYGYT
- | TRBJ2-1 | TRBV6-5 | ASSITSRAEQF
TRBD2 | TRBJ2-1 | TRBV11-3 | ASSLTWGLGYNEQF
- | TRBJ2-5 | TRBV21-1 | ASIPTWGQETQY
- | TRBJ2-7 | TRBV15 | ATSRAQREEQY
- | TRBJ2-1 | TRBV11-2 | ASTASSYNEQF
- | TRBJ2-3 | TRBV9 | ASSVGGHYTDTQY
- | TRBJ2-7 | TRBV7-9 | ASSLAGVGVSHEQY
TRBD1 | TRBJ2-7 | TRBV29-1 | SATPGQGYEQY
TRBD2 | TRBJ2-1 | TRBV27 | ASQPGLASEQF
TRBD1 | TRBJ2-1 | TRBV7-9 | ASRATGGNYNEQF
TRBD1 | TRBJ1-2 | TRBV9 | ASSEGAEKRNYGYT
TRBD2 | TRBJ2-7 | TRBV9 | ASSVTGGLAGSYEQY